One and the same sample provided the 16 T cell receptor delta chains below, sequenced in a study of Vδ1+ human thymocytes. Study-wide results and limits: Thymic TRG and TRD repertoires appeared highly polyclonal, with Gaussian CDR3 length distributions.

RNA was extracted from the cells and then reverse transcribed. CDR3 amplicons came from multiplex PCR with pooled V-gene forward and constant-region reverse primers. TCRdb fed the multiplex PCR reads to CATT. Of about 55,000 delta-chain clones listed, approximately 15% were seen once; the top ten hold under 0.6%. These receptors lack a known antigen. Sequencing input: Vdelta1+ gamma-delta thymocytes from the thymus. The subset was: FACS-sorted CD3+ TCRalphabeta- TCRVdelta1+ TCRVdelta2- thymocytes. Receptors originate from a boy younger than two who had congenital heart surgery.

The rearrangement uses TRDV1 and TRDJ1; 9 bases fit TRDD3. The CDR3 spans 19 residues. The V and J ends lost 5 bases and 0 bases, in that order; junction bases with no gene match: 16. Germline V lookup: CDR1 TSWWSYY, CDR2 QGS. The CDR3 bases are TGTGCTCTTGGGTCTCGGCCTTCTTTACTGGGGGACCACACCGATAAACTCATCTTT. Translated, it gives CALGSRPSLLGDHTDKLIF.

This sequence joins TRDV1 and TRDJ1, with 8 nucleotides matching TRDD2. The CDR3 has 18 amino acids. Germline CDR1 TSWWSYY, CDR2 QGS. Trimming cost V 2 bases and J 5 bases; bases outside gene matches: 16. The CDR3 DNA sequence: TGTGCTCTTGGGGAAATTCTTCTTCCTACCCTTCTGGGGGATAAACTCATCTTT. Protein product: CALGEILLPTLLGDKLIF.

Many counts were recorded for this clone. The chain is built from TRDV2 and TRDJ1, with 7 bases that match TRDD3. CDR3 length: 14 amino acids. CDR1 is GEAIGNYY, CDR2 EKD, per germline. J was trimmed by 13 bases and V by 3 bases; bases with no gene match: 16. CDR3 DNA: TGTGCCTGTGACTACGGTTACACGGGAGGATACGACATCTTT. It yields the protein CACDYGYTGGYDIF.

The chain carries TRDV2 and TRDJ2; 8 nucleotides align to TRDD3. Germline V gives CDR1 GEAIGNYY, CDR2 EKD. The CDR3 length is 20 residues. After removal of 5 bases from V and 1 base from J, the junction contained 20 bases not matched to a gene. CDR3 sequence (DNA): TGTGCCTGTGGGCCTACGAGAACCCGACTGGGGGTCATTTTGACAGCACAACTCTTCTTT. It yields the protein CACGPTRTRLGVILTAQLFF.

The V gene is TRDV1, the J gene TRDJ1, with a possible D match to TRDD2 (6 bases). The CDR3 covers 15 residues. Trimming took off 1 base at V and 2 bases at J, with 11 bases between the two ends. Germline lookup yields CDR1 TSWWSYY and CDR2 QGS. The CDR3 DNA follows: TGTGCTCTTGGGGAACACTTCCTCCATACCGATAAACTCATCTTT. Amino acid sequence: CALGEHFLHTDKLIF.

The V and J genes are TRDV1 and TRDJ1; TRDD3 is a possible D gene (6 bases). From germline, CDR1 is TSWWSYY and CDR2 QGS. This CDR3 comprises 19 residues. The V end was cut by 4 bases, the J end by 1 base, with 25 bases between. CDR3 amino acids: CALGGQVRPWGPCTDKLIF. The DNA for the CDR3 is TGTGCTCTTGGGGGCCAAGTACGGCCCTGGGGCCCGTGCACCGATAAACTCATCTTT.

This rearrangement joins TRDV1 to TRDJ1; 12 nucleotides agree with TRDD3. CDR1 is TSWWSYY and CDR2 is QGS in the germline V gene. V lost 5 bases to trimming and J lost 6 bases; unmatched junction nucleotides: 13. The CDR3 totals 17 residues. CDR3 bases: TGTGCTCTTGGGAGGGAATGGATACTGGGGGATACCTATAAACTCATCTTT. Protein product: CALGREWILGDTYKLIF.

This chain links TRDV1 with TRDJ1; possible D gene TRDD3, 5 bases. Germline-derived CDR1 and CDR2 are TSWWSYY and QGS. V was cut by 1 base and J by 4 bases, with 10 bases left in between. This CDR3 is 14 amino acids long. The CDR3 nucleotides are TGTGCTCTTGGGGAACGGGATCGGGTCGATAAACTCATCTTT. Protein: CALGERDRVDKLIF.

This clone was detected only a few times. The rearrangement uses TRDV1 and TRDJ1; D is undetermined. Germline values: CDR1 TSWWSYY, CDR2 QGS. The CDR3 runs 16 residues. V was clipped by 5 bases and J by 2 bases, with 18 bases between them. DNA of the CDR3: TGTGCTCTTGGGAACTCAGGTCCCCGACTGACCGATAAACTCATCTTT. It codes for CALGNSGPRLTDKLIF.

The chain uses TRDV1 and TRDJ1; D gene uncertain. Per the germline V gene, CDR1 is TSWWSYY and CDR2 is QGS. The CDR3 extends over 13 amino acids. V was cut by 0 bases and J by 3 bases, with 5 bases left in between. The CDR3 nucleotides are TGTGCTCTTGGGGAACTCTCTGCCGATAAACTCATCTTT. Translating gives CALGELSADKLIF.

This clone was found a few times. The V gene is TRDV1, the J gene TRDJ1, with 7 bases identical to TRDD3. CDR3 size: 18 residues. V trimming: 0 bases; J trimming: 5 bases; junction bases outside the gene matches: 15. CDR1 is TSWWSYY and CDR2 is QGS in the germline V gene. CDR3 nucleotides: TGTGCTCTTGGGGAACTTTACGGTCACTGGGGCCCCGGGGATAAACTCATCTTT. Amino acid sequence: CALGELYGHWGPGDKLIF.

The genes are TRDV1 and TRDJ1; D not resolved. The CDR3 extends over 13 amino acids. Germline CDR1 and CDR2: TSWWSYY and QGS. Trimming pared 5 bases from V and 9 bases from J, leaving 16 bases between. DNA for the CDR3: TGTGCTCTTGGGATCCCTCTGGATGTTGAACTCATCTTT. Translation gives CALGIPLDVELIF.

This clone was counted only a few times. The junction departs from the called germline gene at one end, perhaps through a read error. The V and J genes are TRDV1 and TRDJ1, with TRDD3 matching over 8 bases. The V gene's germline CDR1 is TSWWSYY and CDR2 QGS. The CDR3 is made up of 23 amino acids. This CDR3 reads CALGELGRSWGIEPNRATDKLTF. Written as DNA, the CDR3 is TGTGCTCTTGGGGAACTAGGCAGGAGTTGGGGGATTGAGCCCAATCGGGCCACCGATAAACTCACCTTT.

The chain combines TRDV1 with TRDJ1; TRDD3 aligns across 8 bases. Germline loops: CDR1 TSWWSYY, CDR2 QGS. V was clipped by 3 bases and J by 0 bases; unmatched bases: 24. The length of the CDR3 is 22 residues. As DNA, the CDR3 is TGTGCTCTTGGGGAGCGGTCCTACGAACTGGGGGTCGCATTGATGTACACCGATAAACTCATCTTT. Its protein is CALGERSYELGVALMYTDKLIF.

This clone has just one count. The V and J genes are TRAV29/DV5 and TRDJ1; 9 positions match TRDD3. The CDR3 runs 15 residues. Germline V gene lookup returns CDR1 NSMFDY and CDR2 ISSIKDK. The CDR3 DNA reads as TGTGCCGCATATACTGGGGGACGACTCACCGATAAACTCATCTTT. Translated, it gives CAAYTGGRLTDKLIF.

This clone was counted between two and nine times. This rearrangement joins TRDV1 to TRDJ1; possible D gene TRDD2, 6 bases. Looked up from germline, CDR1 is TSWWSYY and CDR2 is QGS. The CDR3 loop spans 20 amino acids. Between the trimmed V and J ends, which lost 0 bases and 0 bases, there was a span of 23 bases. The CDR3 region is CALGELTSCSPVLYTDKLIF. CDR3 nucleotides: TGTGCTCTTGGGGAACTCACTTCCTGCTCCCCTGTTTTGTACACCGATAAACTCATCTTT.